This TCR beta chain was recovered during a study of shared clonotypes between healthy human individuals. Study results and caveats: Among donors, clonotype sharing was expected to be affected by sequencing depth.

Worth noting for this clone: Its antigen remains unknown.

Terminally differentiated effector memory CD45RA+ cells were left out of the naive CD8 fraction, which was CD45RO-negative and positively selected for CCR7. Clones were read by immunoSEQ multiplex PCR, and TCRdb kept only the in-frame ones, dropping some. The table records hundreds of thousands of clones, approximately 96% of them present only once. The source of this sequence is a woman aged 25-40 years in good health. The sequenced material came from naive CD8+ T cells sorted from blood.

The CDR3 region has the DNA TGTGCCAGCAGCTTCGCAGGTACCTACGAGCAGTACTTC. It yields the protein CASSFAGTYEQYF. The chain employs TRBV7-9 and TRBJ2-7; no clear D. Per the germline V gene, CDR1 is SEHNR and CDR2 is FQNEAQ (reference sequence). V was clipped by 3 bases and J by 2 bases, with 8 bases between them. The CDR3 contains 13 residues.